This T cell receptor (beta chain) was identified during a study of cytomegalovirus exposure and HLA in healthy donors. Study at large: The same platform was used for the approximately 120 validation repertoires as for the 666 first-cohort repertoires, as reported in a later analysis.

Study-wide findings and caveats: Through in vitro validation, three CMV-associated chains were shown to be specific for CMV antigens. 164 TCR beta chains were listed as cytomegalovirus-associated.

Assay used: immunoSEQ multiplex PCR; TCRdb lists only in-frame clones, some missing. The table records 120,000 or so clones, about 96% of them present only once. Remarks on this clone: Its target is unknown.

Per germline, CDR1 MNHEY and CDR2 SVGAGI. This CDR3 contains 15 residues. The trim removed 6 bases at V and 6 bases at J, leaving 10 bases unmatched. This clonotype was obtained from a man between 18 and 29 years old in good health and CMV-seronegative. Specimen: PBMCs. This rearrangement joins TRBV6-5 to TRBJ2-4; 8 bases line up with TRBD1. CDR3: CASSPSTGVGNIQYF. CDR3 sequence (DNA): TGTGCCAGCAGCCCGTCGACAGGGGTAGGAAACATTCAGTACTTC.